These 2 T cell receptor beta chains originate from one sample sequenced in a study of T cell responses to AZD1222 COVID-19 vaccine (dated by TCRdb to the early 2020s). The meaning of the sample's time point label: about 28 days (+/-7) after the second vaccine dose. Libraries were prepared through the immunoSEQ multiplex PCR assay. The clones in this table, taken by TCRdb from immuneACCESS, are in-frame only. Not every clone is retained; where verified, under half of the shortfall comes from an unresolved V gene, and the cause of the rest is unknown. Here the sample has fewer than 120,000 clones; 80% to 95% occur a single time. The ten largest clones capture about 2.6% of the sample. The starting material was peripheral blood, obtained 28 days after the second AZD1222 dose. The source of these receptors is an adult who received the AZD1222 COVID-19 vaccine.

J is TRBJ1-5 and V is TRBV10-1; 7 positions match TRBD1. The CDR3 loop spans 13 amino acids. The germline V gene encodes CDR1 WNHNN and CDR2 SYGVQD (reference sequence). The V gene end was trimmed by 6 bases and the J gene end by 1 base; junction bases not matched to a gene: 0. In DNA form, the CDR3 reads TGCGCCAGCAGCAGGGGGAGCAATCAGCCCCAGCATTTT. It codes for CASSRGSNQPQHF.

V and J are TRBV7-2 and TRBJ2-7; TRBD1 or TRBD2 may be the D gene (5 bases each). V shed 6 bases and J shed 0 bases, with 12 bases lying between them. CDR3 length: 14 amino acids. Per germline, CDR1 SGHTA and CDR2 FQGNSA. The CDR3 region is CASSSGTISYEQYF. CDR3 DNA sequence: TGTGCCAGCAGTTCCGGGACGATCTCCTACGAGCAGTACTTC.